Listed below are T cell receptor beta chains from one sample, sequenced in a study of T-cell reconstitution after alpha-beta-depleted transplantation in children. TCRdb independently ran MiXCR on the PCR reads; one entry per CDR3 protein. The sample shows roughly 100,000 distinct CDR3 sequences, around 5.9% of them seen only once. The specimen was PBMCs, mostly from graft donor cells, collected 60 days after TCRalphabeta/CD19-depleted stem cell transplant. Receptors were obtained from a female patient aged 2-9 years who had a stem cell transplant for Fanconi anemia, so the T cells may come from the graft donor. Each CDR3 is given with its conserved first and last residue. The D gene is left open where the match is weak. Rows may omit the clone size; those that give it use once, few, many or a size class.

TRBD1	TRBV28	TRBJ1-2	many	TGTGCCAGCAGTCTACTAGGACAGGACCATGGCTACACCTTC	CASSLLGQDHGYTF
-	TRBV20-1	TRBJ2-7	many	TGCAGTGCTAGAGGACGGGGACCCATCTACGAGCAGTACTTC	CSARGRGPIYEQYF
TRBD2	TRBV18	TRBJ2-7	many	TGTGCCAGCTCACCTGGGACTAGAGGGTCCTACGAGCAGTACTTC	CASSPGTRGSYEQYF
TRBD2	TRBV10-3	TRBJ2-7	many	TGTGCCATCAGGCGGACTAGCTCCTACGAGCAGTACTTC	CAIRRTSSYEQYF
-	TRBV6-1	TRBJ1-6	many	TGTGCCAGCAGGGGACCTGGGGAGCATAATTCACCCCTCCACTTT	CASRGPGEHNSPLHF
-	TRBV18	TRBJ1-5	-	TGTGCCAGCTCACCACCCGGCAGGGGAGGACAGCCCCAGCATTTT	CASSPPGRGGQPQHF
TRBD1	TRBV28	TRBJ2-7	many	TGTGCCAGCAGTTCCCCTTCCGGGACAGAGGATTCCTACGAGCAGTACTTC	CASSSPSGTEDSYEQYF
-	TRBV28	TRBJ2-1	many	TGTGCCAGCAGTGAACTCCGGCGGAATGAGCAGTTCTTC	CASSELRRNEQFF
-	TRBV12-3/TRBV12-4	TRBJ1-4	many	TGTGCCAGCAAAAGGGGTCGCGAAAAACTGTTTTTT	CASKRGREKLFF
-	TRBV20-1	TRBJ1-4	many	TGCAGTGCTAGGGTGGCTAATGAAAAACTGTTTTTT	CSARVANEKLFF
TRBD2	TRBV9	TRBJ2-1	many	TGTGCCAGCAGCGGACTAGCGGGAGTCAATGAGCAGTTCTTC	CASSGLAGVNEQFF
-	TRBV12-3/TRBV12-4	TRBJ1-3	-	TGTGCCAGCAGGGCAGGGATGAACACCATATATTTT	CASRAGMNTIYF
-	TRBV12-3/TRBV12-4	TRBJ1-5	many	TGTGCCAGCAGTTTACTACAGGGAAATCAGCCCCAGCATTTT	CASSLLQGNQPQHF
-	TRBV29-1	TRBJ2-7	many	TGCAGCGTGCGGACTTCCAGCTCCTACGAGCAGTACTTC	CSVRTSSSYEQYF
-	TRBV28	TRBJ2-3	many	TGTGCCAGCAGACACAGGGTCTGGTATTACACAGATACGCAGTATTTT	CASRHRVWYYTDTQYF
-	TRBV6-1	TRBJ1-4	many	TGTGCCAGCACCACCGGCGGGGCTAATGAAAAACTGTTTTTT	CASTTGGANEKLFF
TRBD2	TRBV3-1	TRBJ2-1	many	TGTGCCAGCAGCCAAGCCCTAGCGGGGGGGACCTACAATGAGCAGTTCTTC	CASSQALAGGTYNEQFF